This T cell receptor (beta chain) was obtained from a study of T-cell reconstitution after alpha-beta-depleted transplantation in children. Unique molecular identifiers were incorporated during preparation of the TCRbeta library. TCRdb independently ran MiXCR on the PCR reads; one entry per CDR3 protein. The sample lists about 540,000 distinct CDR3 sequences, about 17% seen once, with 3% to 3.5% in the top ten. Trimming took 2 bases from V and 2 from J; bases not matched to a gene: 4. Looked up from germline, CDR1 is SGDLS and CDR2 is YYNGEE. This CDR3 region has 17 residues. Here the sequenced sample was PBMCs from the stem cell graft donor, taken from the stem cell graft. The clonotype originates from a human donor who donated a stem cell graft to a child with acute lymphoblastic leukemia. V gene TRBV9 combines with J gene TRBJ2-2; TRBD2 aligns across 12 bases. The CDR3 DNA follows: TGTGCCAGCAGCGTCCTAGCGGGAGGGTCTAACACCGGGGAGCTGTTTTTT. This encodes CASSVLAGGSNTGELFF.